This T cell receptor beta chain came from a study of cytomegalovirus exposure and HLA in healthy donors. This clone appeared a few times. Primers included in the PCR were 60 Vbeta and 13 Jbeta primers. TCRdb's table, derived via immunoSEQ multiplex PCR, lists solely in-frame clones and lacks some. The sample contains approximately 100,000 clones, about 70% of which appear only once. The CDR3 contains 23 residues. V was shortened by 1 base and J by 0 bases, with 31 bases between the two germline ends. The germline V gene has CDR1 LGHNA and CDR2 YNFKEQ. This sequence originates from a human donor in good health. The source material was PBMCs. V and J are TRBV4-2 and TRBJ1-5; no firm D call. CDR3 sequence reads: CASSQVDVRPSQTFLNSNQPQHF. CDR3 in DNA: TGTGCCAGCAGCCAAGTAGATGTGCGACCGAGCCAGACATTTCTTAATAGCAATCAGCCCCAGCATTTT.